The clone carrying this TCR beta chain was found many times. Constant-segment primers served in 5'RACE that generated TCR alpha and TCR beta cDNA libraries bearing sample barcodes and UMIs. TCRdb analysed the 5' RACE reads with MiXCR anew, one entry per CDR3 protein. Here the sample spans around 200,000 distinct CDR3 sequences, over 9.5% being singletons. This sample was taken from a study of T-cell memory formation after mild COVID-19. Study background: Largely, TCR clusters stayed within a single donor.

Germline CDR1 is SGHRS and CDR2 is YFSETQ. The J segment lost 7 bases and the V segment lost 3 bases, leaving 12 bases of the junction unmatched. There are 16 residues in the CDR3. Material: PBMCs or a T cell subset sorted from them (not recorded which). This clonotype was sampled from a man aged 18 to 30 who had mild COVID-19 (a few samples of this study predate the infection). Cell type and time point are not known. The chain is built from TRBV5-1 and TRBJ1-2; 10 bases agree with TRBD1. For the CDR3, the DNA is TGCGCCAGCAGCTGGACAGGGGGTCCGATGTTGGGTGGCTACACCTTC. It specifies CASSWTGGPMLGGYTF.